Below are 26 T cell receptor beta chains sequenced from a single sample in a study of blood T cells in healthy people across ages. A second 7 to 11 cycle PCR used barcoded and J-beta primers. TCRdb reanalysed the 5' RACE reads using MiXCR and keeps one entry per CDR3 protein. The sample contains hundreds of thousands of distinct CDR3 sequences, 35% to 50% of which appear only once. The source material was blood. All receptors derive from an elderly man in good health.

This chain connects TRBV20-1 to TRBJ2-3; possibly TRBD1 for D (5 bases). The CDR3 extends over 14 amino acids. Germline V gene sequence: CDR1 DFQATT, CDR2 SNEGSKA (reference sequence). Trimming left V 5 bases short and J 4 bases short, with 16 bases between. The CDR3 reads CSAPTRGPPDTQYF. The CDR3, as DNA: TGCAGTGCTCCAACAAGGGGCCCCCCAGATACGCAGTATTTT.

The sample holds a few counts of this clonotype. This chain joins TRBV4-3 and TRBJ2-7; 7 bases fit TRBD1. Germline lookup yields CDR1 LGHNA and CDR2 YSLEER. There are 16 residues in the CDR3. Germline trimming cut 0 bases from V and 3 bases from J; bases unmatched to any gene: 8. This CDR3 is CASSQEKRQGFYEQYF. The CDR3 nucleotides read TGCGCCAGCAGCCAAGAAAAGAGACAGGGTTTCTACGAGCAGTACTTC.

The chain carries TRBV5-4 and TRBJ2-7, with a weak D call TRBD2 (5 bases). Deletions cut 3 bases from V and 4 bases from J, with 14 bases between. This CDR3 has 14 residues. Germline CDR1 is SGHNT and CDR2 is YYREEE (reference sequence). The CDR3 is CASSSEVGGYEQYF. CDR3 nucleotide sequence: TGTGCCAGCAGCTCGGAAGTGGGCGGGTACGAGCAGTACTTC.

In its sample, this clonotype was seen a few times. This chain connects TRBV4-3 to TRBJ2-3; TRBD2 might be the D (5 bases). Between the trimmed V and J ends, which lost 6 bases and 3 bases, there was a span of 16 bases. Germline loops: CDR1 LGHNA, CDR2 YSLEER. This CDR3 region has 15 residues. CDR3 in amino acids: CASRSTPEGTDTQYF. The CDR3 DNA follows: TGCGCCAGCAGGTCGACCCCCGAGGGTACAGATACGCAGTATTTT.

This clonotype has a handful of counts. The V call is TRBV6-2 or TRBV6-3, the J call TRBJ2-5; 9 positions match TRBD2. The ends lost 8 bases at V and 2 bases at J; junction bases unmatched: 6. CDR1 MNHEY and CDR2 SVGEGT come from the germline V gene. The CDR3 runs to 14 residues. As DNA, the CDR3 is TGTGCCAGCTATGGAAGCGGGGGGCAAGAGACCCAGTACTTC. As protein: CASYGSGGQETQYF.

This clonotype was counted a few times. The V and J genes are TRBV6-2 or TRBV6-3 and TRBJ2-7; TRBD2 matches at 10 bases. The J call could be wrong; TRBJ2-5 is a better fit for the DNA end. Germline-derived CDR1 and CDR2 are MNHEY and SVGEGT. CDR3 size: 14 residues. The CDR3 bases are TGTGCCACTTCCCTGGCTAGCGGGGGAAAGACCCAGTACTTC. As protein: CATSLASGGKTQYF.

Notes on this clonotype: It may be a read error: a sequence one base away is much more abundant. The rearrangement links TRBV20-1 to TRBJ2-7; 7 bases map to TRBD2. The CDR3 covers 17 residues. Germline CDR1 reads DFQATT; CDR2 reads SNEGSKA (reference sequence). The CDR3 here is CSASGSAAGEFSYERYF. The CDR3 DNA sequence: TGCAGTGCTAGCGGTTCCGCTGCGGGGGAGTTCTCCTACGAGCGGTACTTC.

The rearrangement joins TRBV12-3 or TRBV12-4 to TRBJ2-5; 9 bases are shared with TRBD1. Trimming removed 6 bases from V and 5 bases from J; junction bases left unmatched: 7. This CDR3 comprises 14 residues. The CDR3 nucleotides read TGTGCCAGCAGACAACAGGGGGCGTTGGAGACCCAGTACTTC. This encodes CASRQQGALETQYF.

Regarding this clonotype: This may be a read error: a much more frequent sequence differs by one nucleotide. This chain joins TRBV6-2 or TRBV6-3 and TRBJ2-3; 10 bases agree with TRBD2. J gave up 4 bases and V 5 bases, and 3 bases lay outside the gene matches. Germline assignment: CDR1 MNHEY and CDR2 SVGEGT. This CDR3 is built from 14 residues. The CDR3 DNA sequence: TGTGCCAGCAGTGACGGGACTAGCGCAGATACGCAGTATTTT. It specifies CASSDGTSADTQYF.

This sequence joins TRBV5-1 and TRBJ2-3; the D gene is possibly TRBD2 (6 bases). The V end was cut by 6 bases, the J end by 3 bases, with 11 bases between. The CDR3 loop spans 13 amino acids. From germline, CDR1 is SGHRS and CDR2 YFSETQ. In nucleotides, the CDR3 is TGCGCCAGCAATGGAGGGAGGACAGATACGCAGTATTTT. Residues: CASNGGRTDTQYF.

V is TRBV20-1 and J is TRBJ2-2, with 14 bases fitting TRBD2. The germline V gene encodes CDR1 DFQATT and CDR2 SNEGSKA (reference sequence). V lost 0 bases and J lost 1; bases outside the gene matches: 10. This CDR3 comprises 20 residues. The DNA of the CDR3 is TGCAGTGCTAGAGATTATTCTTCCGGACTAGCGGGAGGGAACACCGGGGAGCTGTTTTTT. This gives the protein CSARDYSSGLAGGNTGELFF.

The chain employs TRBV29-1 and TRBJ1-2; 8 bases are a match to TRBD1. The length of the CDR3 is 13 residues. Looked up from germline, CDR1 is SQVTM and CDR2 is ANQGSEA. V was pared by 5 bases and J by 4 bases, with 6 bases of the junction left unmatched. The CDR3 region has the DNA TGCAGCGTTCTACCAGGGGGCGGCTATGGCTACACCTTC. Amino acid sequence: CSVLPGGGYGYTF.

The chain carries TRBV24-1 and TRBJ1-1; no firm D call. From germline, CDR1 is KGHDR and CDR2 SFDVKD. The V and J ends lost 5 bases and 0 bases respectively, with 9 bases between them. The CDR3 is 14 amino acids. CDR3 sequence (DNA): TGTGCCACCAGTGGGGGAGGGATGAACACTGAAGCTTTCTTT. This translates into CATSGGGMNTEAFF.

The J gene is TRBJ2-5, the V gene TRBV11-2; D is undetermined. The CDR3 is made up of 13 amino acids. Trimming took off 3 bases at V and 2 bases at J, with 7 bases between the two ends. Germline-derived CDR1 and CDR2 are SGHAT and FQNNGV. The CDR3 DNA reads as TGTGCCAGCAGCTTTGCGGCGCAAGAGACCCAGTACTTC. Translating gives CASSFAAQETQYF.

The V call is TRBV11-2, the J call TRBJ2-2, with 7 bases matching TRBD1. J was trimmed by 6 bases and V by 3 bases; bases with no gene match: 4. This CDR3 spans 14 amino acids. Germline V gene data show CDR1 as SGHAT and CDR2 as FQNNGV. Here the CDR3 DNA reads TGTGCCAGCAGCTTCCAGACAGGGTCCGGGGAGCTGTTTTTT. It encodes CASSFQTGSGELFF.

The rearrangement joins TRBV6-1 to TRBJ1-4; TRBD1 aligns across 8 bases. The V and J ends lost 5 bases and 8 bases, in that order; junction bases with no gene match: 13. CDR1 and CDR2 (germline): MNHNS, SASEGT. The CDR3 length is 16 residues. This CDR3 is CASSWDRSQSMEKLFF. CDR3 nucleotide sequence: TGTGCCAGCAGTTGGGACAGGAGTCAGTCGATGGAAAAACTGTTTTTT.

This clonotype was observed a handful of times. The chain uses TRBV4-1 and TRBJ2-3; a weak D match, TRBD2 (6 bases). Germline values: CDR1 MGHRA, CDR2 YSYEKL. Deletions cut 4 bases from V and 4 bases from J, with 9 bases between. CDR3 length: 13 residues. CDR3 in DNA: TGCGCCAGCAGCCGGGGACTCTCAGATACGCAGTATTTT. Translation gives CASSRGLSDTQYF.

In its sample, this clonotype was seen a few times. The V and J genes are TRBV19 and TRBJ2-5, with 10 bases matching TRBD2. CDR1 LNHDA and CDR2 SQIVND come from the germline V gene (reference sequence). V gave up 9 bases and J gave up 7 bases; unmatched junction bases: 11. The CDR3 covers 14 residues. The CDR3 nucleotides read TGTGCCAGAAAGGATAGCGGGGGGTTACGGACCCAGTACTTC. Its protein product is CARKDSGGLRTQYF. The full variable domain, in which reference TRBV19 and TRBJ2-5 provide the parts outside the CDR3, is DGGITQSPKYLFRKEGQNVTLSCEQNLNHDAMYWYRQDPGQGLRLIYYSQIVNDFQKGDIAEGYSVSREKKESFPLTVTSAQKNPTAFYLCARKDSGGLRTQYFGPGTRLLVL.

In its sample, this clonotype was seen a few times. The chain uses TRBV6-2 or TRBV6-3 and TRBJ1-1; D is ambiguous. The length of the CDR3 is 14 residues. The V gene's germline CDR1 is MNHEY and CDR2 SVGEGT. Trimming removed 7 bases from V and 1 base from J, with 13 bases in between. CDR3 sequence (DNA): TGTGCCAGCACCCCCTGGGGTGGGAACACTGAAGCTTTCTTT. Amino acid sequence: CASTPWGGNTEAFF.

This rearrangement joins TRBV28 to TRBJ2-3; maybe TRBD1 (7 bases). Germline V CDR1 and CDR2: MDHEN, SYDVKM. This CDR3 comprises 17 residues. Trimming stripped 4 bases from V and 2 bases from J, with 19 bases between. CDR3 residues: CASSYLSGQAYTDTQYF. Written as DNA, the CDR3 is TGTGCCAGCAGTTACCTTAGCGGACAGGCCTACACAGATACGCAGTATTTT.

This clonotype was counted only a few times. The chain has TRBV6-5 and TRBJ2-7; 7 nucleotides align to TRBD1. Looked up from germline, CDR1 is MNHEY and CDR2 is SVGAGI. J gave up 3 bases and V 0 bases, and 5 bases lay outside the gene matches. The CDR3 is 15 residues long. The CDR3 is CASSYSGQGVYEQYF. In DNA, the CDR3 is TGTGCCAGCAGTTACTCGGGGCAGGGGGTCTACGAGCAGTACTTC.

Only one count was recorded for this clonotype. CDR3 region: CATAMADSQETQFF. CDR3 DNA sequence: TGTGCCACGGCAATGGCTGACAGTCAAGAGACCCAGTTCTTC. The chain is built from TRBV10-3 and TRBJ2-1, with D possibly matching TRBD1 (5 bases). Trimming took off 10 bases at V and 13 bases at J, with 26 bases between the two ends. Germline V gene sequence: CDR1 ENHRY, CDR2 SYGVKD. This CDR3 has 14 residues.

The chain uses TRBV7-3 and TRBJ2-3; 8 nucleotides agree with TRBD2. Trimming took 1 base from V and 2 from J; bases not matched to a gene: 2. In germline, CDR1 is SGHTA, CDR2 FQGTGA. The CDR3 has 15 residues. CDR3 in DNA: TGTGCCAGCAGCTTAATTAGCGGGACCACAGATACGCAGTATTTT. It specifies CASSLISGTTDTQYF.

In its sample, this clonotype was seen a few times. This chain connects TRBV12-3 or TRBV12-4 to TRBJ2-3; the D is unclear. V lost 2 bases, J lost 5 bases, and 11 bases lay in between. The CDR3 has 14 residues. In DNA form, the CDR3 reads TGTGCCAGCAGTTTAAGGAACGGCGGAGATACGCAGTATTTT. Encoded protein: CASSLRNGGDTQYF.

In the case of this clonotype: A read error may explain this, as a much larger clone is one base away. The chain employs TRBV6-6 and TRBJ2-3, with 8 bases aligning to TRBD1. Germline lookup yields CDR1 MNHNY and CDR2 SVGAGI (reference sequence). This CDR3 contains 15 residues. The CDR3 bases are TGTGCCGGCAGTACCGGACAGGGAACCACAGATACGCAGTATTTT. As protein: CAGSTGQGTTDTQYF.

This clonotype was observed a few times. V gene TRBV20-1 combines with J gene TRBJ2-3; 12 bases match TRBD2. The length of the CDR3 is 15 residues. Per the germline V gene, CDR1 is DFQATT and CDR2 is SNEGSKA (reference sequence). The trim removed 0 bases at V and 7 bases at J, leaving 5 bases unmatched. Here the CDR3 reads CSARDRTSGIHTQYF. In nucleotides, the CDR3 is TGCAGTGCTAGAGATCGGACTAGCGGGATTCATACGCAGTATTTT.